The rows below give T cell receptor beta chains drawn from one sample of a study of blood T cell repertoires in COVID-19. Generated by immunoSEQ multiplex PCR, the TCRdb table keeps only in-frame clones and is missing some. The sample includes about 76,000 clones, 88% of them seen just once. Sequenced sample: peripheral blood. These receptors originate from a middle-aged man with active COVID-19. Both conserved end residues are part of each CDR3. D genes are given only for firm matches.

j_call	v_call	d_call	cdr3_nt	cdr3_aa
TRBJ2-3	TRBV27	TRBD2	TGTGCCAGCAGTTTTGGGGGAGGGCCCCCCCCAGATACGCAGTATTTT	CASSFGGGPPPDTQYF
TRBJ1-2	TRBV5-4	.	TGTGCCAGCAGCTTGGACACTACATATGGCTACACCTTC	CASSLDTTYGYTF
TRBJ2-3	TRBV4-2	.	TGTGCCAGCAGCCAAGCAAAGGGAGTGGGAGATACGCAGTATTTT	CASSQAKGVGDTQYF
TRBJ1-5	TRBV3-1/TRBV3-2	TRBD1	TGTGCCAGCAGCCAAAACAGGGGGCCGCCCCAGCATTTT	CASSQNRGPPQHF
TRBJ2-7	TRBV18	.	TGTGCCAGCTCACCACCGCCCAGGGCAAACCCCTACGAGCAGTACTTC	CASSPPPRANPYEQYF
TRBJ2-7	TRBV7-9	TRBD1	TGTGCCAGCAGCTTAGTGGACAGGTCCTACGAGCAGTACTTC	CASSLVDRSYEQYF
TRBJ2-2	TRBV30	TRBD2	TGTGCCTGGAGTCCTAGCGGCGGACTAGCGGGGGGCACCGGGGAGCTGTTTTTT	CAWSPSGGLAGGTGELFF
TRBJ1-4	TRBV6-5	TRBD1	TGTGCCAGCAGTTTGGGACAGGGGTTGGAAAAACTGTTTTTT	CASSLGQGLEKLFF
TRBJ1-4	TRBV5-6	TRBD1	TGTGCCAGCAGCTTTGACTTGAACAGGGGGAATGAAAAACTGTTTTTT	CASSFDLNRGNEKLFF
TRBJ2-1	TRBV6-6	TRBD1	TGTGCCAGCAGTGCCCGACAGGGGGCTTATAAAAATGAGCAGTTCTTC	CASSARQGAYKNEQFF
TRBJ1-2	TRBV19	TRBD1	TGTGCCAGTAGTGCCGGGACAGGGAACTATGGCTACACCTTC	CASSAGTGNYGYTF
TRBJ2-1	TRBV3-1/TRBV3-2	.	TGTGCCAGCAGCCAAGATCAAGGGGCGGGGAATGAGCAGTTCTTC	CASSQDQGAGNEQFF
TRBJ1-5	TRBV19	.	TGTGCCAGTAGTGTCCTCGGGGACTATAGCAATCAGCCCCAGCATTTT	CASSVLGDYSNQPQHF
TRBJ2-1	TRBV29-1	TRBD1	TGCAGCGTGGGACAGGGGAATGAGCAGTTCTTC	CSVGQGNEQFF
TRBJ1-5	TRBV6-2/TRBV6-3	.	TGTGCCAGCAGCCCGACAGGAAACAATCAGCCCCAGCATTTT	CASSPTGNNQPQHF
TRBJ1-1	TRBV5-4	.	TGTGCCAGCAGAAAACAGGGAGACACTGAAGCTTTCTTT	CASRKQGDTEAFF
TRBJ1-6	TRBV4-2	TRBD1	TGTGCCAGCAGCCGAGGGGGCGAGGGGTCACCCCTCCACTTT	CASSRGGEGSPLHF
TRBJ1-4	TRBV4-2	TRBD1	TGTGCCAGCAGCCAAGGGGGGACAGGGGACACTAATGAAAAACTGTTTTTT	CASSQGGTGDTNEKLFF
TRBJ2-3	TRBV6-1	TRBD2	TGTGCCAGCAGTGAAGGTAGCGGGAGGACAGATACGCAGTATTTT	CASSEGSGRTDTQYF
TRBJ1-6	TRBV4-2	.	TGTGCCAGCAGCCAGGCCGGGCTCGTTGGGGCTAATTCACCCCTCCACTTT	CASSQAGLVGANSPLHF